This T cell receptor beta chain was documented in a study of patients and donors after allogeneic stem cell transplantation. TCRdb analysed the RT-PCR reads with MiXCR anew, one entry per CDR3 protein. The table has some 230,000 distinct CDR3 sequences, less than 15% seen once; the top ten hold 11%. Germline V gene lookup returns CDR1 SGHAT and CDR2 FQNNGV. With V trimmed by 5 bases and J by 3 bases, 4 bases remained unmatched. The CDR3 spans 15 residues. The sequence derives from a human donor who was either an allogeneic HSCT recipient or a stem cell or donor lymphocyte infusion donor (not recorded which). It is not recorded whose cells these are; they may come from a transplant donor. Sequencing input: blood, either unsorted or a sorted T cell fraction (not recorded which). The chain is built from TRBV11-2 and TRBJ2-1; 10 bases map to TRBD2. The DNA for the CDR3 is TGTGCCAGCAGCATCTCTAGCGGGGGCTACAATGAGCAGTTCTTC. It specifies CASSISSGGYNEQFF.